The next 9 T cell receptor beta chains were all read from a single sample in a study of blood T cell repertoires in COVID-19. The assay was immunoSEQ multiplex PCR, and TCRdb's table has in-frame clones only and misses some. The sample yields approximately 210,000 clones, roughly four fifths seen once. Sequencing used peripheral blood. These receptor sequences come from a woman aged 40 to 55 with acute or convalescent COVID-19.

The V and J genes are TRBV5-6 and TRBJ1-6, with 7 nucleotides matching TRBD1. Looked up from germline, CDR1 is SGHDT and CDR2 is YYEEEE. This CDR3 has 17 amino acids. Trimming cost V 0 bases and J 9 bases; bases outside gene matches: 12. In DNA form, the CDR3 reads TGTGCCAGCAGCTTGGGGGGAATAGGACAGGTGGCTTCACCCCTCCACTTT. It specifies CASSLGGIGQVASPLHF.

The CDR3 reads CASSVVGDRGYEQYF. The CDR3 DNA follows: TGTGCCAGCAGCGTAGTGGGGGACAGGGGCTACGAGCAGTACTTC. This chain links TRBV9 with TRBJ2-7, with 10 nucleotides matching TRBD1. Germline assignment: CDR1 SGDLS and CDR2 YYNGEE. The V segment lost 0 bases and the J segment 3 bases; nucleotides outside the gene matches: 3. There are 15 residues in the CDR3.

J is TRBJ2-1 and V is TRBV7-8; D call uncertain. The germline V and J ends were trimmed by 1 base and 10 bases, with 11 bases remaining between them. The CDR3 is 13 amino acids. Germline loops: CDR1 SGHVS, CDR2 FQNEAQ. The CDR3 sequence: CASSLGTRAEQFF. As DNA, the CDR3 is TGTGCCAGCAGCTTAGGCACTCGAGCCGAGCAGTTCTTC. The full variable domain, its missing parts supplied by reference TRBV7-8 and TRBJ2-1, is GAGVSQSPRYKVAKRGQDVALRCDPISGHVSLFWYQQALGQGPEFLTYFQNEAQLDKSGLPSDRFFAERPEGSVSTLKIQRTQQEDSAVYLCASSLGTRAEQFFGPGTRLTVL.

This clone was recorded only once. This chain uses TRBV30 with TRBJ1-4; D gene ambiguous. Trimming removed 5 bases from V and 5 bases from J, with 12 bases in between. Germline CDR1 is GTSNPN and CDR2 is SVGIG (reference sequence). The CDR3 extends over 13 amino acids. The CDR3 bases are TGTGCCTGGGGTGGACGGGTAAATGAAAAACTGTTTTTT. Protein sequence: CAWGGRVNEKLFF.

V usage is TRBV7-9 and J usage is TRBJ1-2; 10 nucleotides align to TRBD1. CDR1 and CDR2 from the germline V gene are SEHNR and FQNEAQ (reference sequence). The V gene end was trimmed by 5 bases and the J gene end by 4 bases; junction bases not matched to a gene: 4. This CDR3 is 14 amino acids long. CDR3 in DNA: TGTGCCAGCAGCCCGGGGACAGGGGCCTATGGCTACACCTTC. Its translation: CASSPGTGAYGYTF.

The rearrangement uses TRBV29-1 and TRBJ1-1, with D possibly TRBD1 on 6 matching bases. V lost 6 bases and J lost 1, with 15 bases in between. This CDR3 spans 14 amino acids. Germline CDR1 SQVTM, CDR2 ANQGSEA. The CDR3 protein is CSVTDSLGNTEAFF. The CDR3, as DNA: TGCAGCGTGACGGACAGCCTCGGGAACACTGAAGCTTTCTTT.

The chain employs TRBV9 and TRBJ1-2; tentatively, D is TRBD1 (5 bases). This CDR3 has 12 amino acids. Per germline, CDR1 SGDLS and CDR2 YYNGEE. Trimming left V 4 bases short and J 8 bases short, with 12 bases between. The CDR3 loop is CASSPGYSGYTF. The CDR3, as DNA: TGTGCCAGCAGCCCAGGGTACAGCGGCTACACCTTC.

The CDR3 spells CASSGSGTGGPGGYTF. Here the CDR3 DNA reads TGTGCCAGCAGCGGATCCGGGACAGGGGGTCCCGGCGGCTACACCTTC. The genes are TRBV9 and TRBJ1-2; 11 nucleotides match TRBD1. V was clipped by 3 bases and J by 8 bases; unmatched bases: 12. Germline V CDR1 and CDR2: SGDLS, YYNGEE. The CDR3 sequence is 16 residues long.

The chain carries TRBV11-2 and TRBJ2-3; 8 bases agree with TRBD2. The ends lost 5 bases at V and 8 bases at J; junction bases unmatched: 12. Germline V gene data show CDR1 as SGHAT and CDR2 as FQNNGV. The CDR3 runs to 15 residues. The CDR3 coding sequence is TGTGCCAGCAGCCAAACGGGGGGGGCGGTGAGTACGCAGTATTTT. Translated: CASSQTGGAVSTQYF.